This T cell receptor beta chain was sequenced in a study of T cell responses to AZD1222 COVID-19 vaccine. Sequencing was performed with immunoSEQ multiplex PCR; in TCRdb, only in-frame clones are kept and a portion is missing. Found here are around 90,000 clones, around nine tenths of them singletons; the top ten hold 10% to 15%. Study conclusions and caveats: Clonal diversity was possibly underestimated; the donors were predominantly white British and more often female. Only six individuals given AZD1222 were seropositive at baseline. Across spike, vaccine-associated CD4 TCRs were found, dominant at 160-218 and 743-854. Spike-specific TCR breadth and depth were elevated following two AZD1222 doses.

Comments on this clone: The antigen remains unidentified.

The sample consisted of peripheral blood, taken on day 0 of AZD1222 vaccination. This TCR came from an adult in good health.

CDR3 in amino acids: CASSPPLGRQNYGYTF. CDR3 in DNA: TGTGCCAGCTCACCACCATTGGGTCGGCAGAACTATGGCTACACCTTC. The rearrangement uses TRBV18 and TRBJ1-2; D gene ambiguous. The CDR3 contains 16 residues. Germline values: CDR1 KGHSH, CDR2 LQKENI. With 0 bases removed from V and 2 bases from J, the gap between germline ends came to 13 bases.